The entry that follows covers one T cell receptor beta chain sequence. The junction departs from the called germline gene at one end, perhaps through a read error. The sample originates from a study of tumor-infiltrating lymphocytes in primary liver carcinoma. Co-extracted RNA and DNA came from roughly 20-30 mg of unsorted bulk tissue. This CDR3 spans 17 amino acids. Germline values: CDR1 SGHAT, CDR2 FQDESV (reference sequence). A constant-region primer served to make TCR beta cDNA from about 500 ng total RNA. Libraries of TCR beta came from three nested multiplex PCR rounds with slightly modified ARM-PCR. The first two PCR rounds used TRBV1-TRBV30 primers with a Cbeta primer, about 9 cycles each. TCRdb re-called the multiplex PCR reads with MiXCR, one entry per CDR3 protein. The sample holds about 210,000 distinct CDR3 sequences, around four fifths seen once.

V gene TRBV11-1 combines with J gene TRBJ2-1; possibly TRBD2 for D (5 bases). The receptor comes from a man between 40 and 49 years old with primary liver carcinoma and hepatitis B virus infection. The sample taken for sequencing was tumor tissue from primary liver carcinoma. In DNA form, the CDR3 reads TGTGCCAGCAGCTCAAACGGGATGAGCAAGTTGTATAATGAGCAGTTGTTC. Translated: CASSSNGMSKLYNEQLF.